Listed below are T cell receptor beta chains from one sample, sequenced in a study of blood T cell repertoires in COVID-19. Assay: immunoSEQ multiplex PCR; the TCRdb copy retains only in-frame clones and omits some. The table records about 70,000 clones, about 88% of them present only once. The material sequenced was peripheral blood. All receptors derive from a human donor in a cohort sampled during active COVID-19. Each CDR3 is given with its conserved first and last residue. A D gene is named only where the DNA matches it firmly. Only part of the rows carry a size: once, few, many, or a class if the clone is expanded.

D gene	J gene	V gene	clone size	CDR3 protein	CDR3 DNA
NA	TRBJ2-5	TRBV5-8	NA	CASSPLLASTARETQYF	TGTGCCAGCAGCCCGCTGCTAGCGTCCACCGCGAGGGAGACCCAGTACTTC
NA	TRBJ1-4	TRBV27	NA	CASSLYQGFRGNEKLFF	TGTGCCAGCAGTTTATACCAGGGGTTCCGGGGTAATGAAAAACTGTTTTTT
NA	TRBJ2-1	TRBV27	NA	CASSLSSPTYNEQFF	TGTGCCAGCAGTTTGTCCAGTCCGACCTACAATGAGCAGTTCTTC
TRBD1	TRBJ1-2	TRBV10-3	NA	CAIRQGATNYGYTF	TGTGCCATCAGACAGGGGGCCACTAACTATGGCTACACCTTC
TRBD1	TRBJ1-3	TRBV10-3	NA	CAIRDSSGNTIYF	TGTGCCATCCGGGACAGCTCTGGAAACACCATATATTTT
NA	TRBJ1-6	TRBV3-1/TRBV3-2	NA	CASSQGGREGSPLHF	TGTGCCAGCAGCCAAGGGGGCAGGGAAGGGTCACCCCTCCACTTT
TRBD1	TRBJ1-4	TRBV29-1	NA	CSVGRDRNEKLFF	TGCAGCGTTGGCCGGGACAGGAATGAAAAACTGTTTTTT
NA	TRBJ1-5	TRBV19	NA	CASSPRGQSNNQPQHF	TGTGCCAGTAGTCCGCGTGGACAGTCGAACAATCAGCCCCAGCATTTT
NA	TRBJ1-1	TRBV29-1	NA	CSVGGGTEAFF	TGCAGCGTTGGGGGAGGGACTGAAGCTTTCTTT
TRBD1	TRBJ1-4	TRBV4-1	NA	CASSLETGINEKLFF	TGCGCCAGCAGCCTAGAGACAGGGATTAATGAAAAACTGTTTTTT
TRBD2	TRBJ2-5	TRBV10-2	NA	CASNMGLAGGETQYF	TGCGCCAGCAATATGGGACTAGCGGGAGGGGAGACCCAGTACTTC
TRBD2	TRBJ2-3	TRBV5-6	once	CASARLAGAVDTQYF	TGTGCCAGCGCTAGACTAGCGGGAGCCGTAGATACGCAGTATTTT
TRBD1	TRBJ1-3	TRBV11-2	NA	CASSRQGGSGNTIYF	TGTGCCAGCAGCCGACAGGGTGGTTCTGGAAACACCATATATTTT
TRBD2	TRBJ2-3	TRBV5-1	NA	CASSLAREGPDTQYF	TGCGCCAGCAGCTTAGCGCGGGAGGGGCCAGATACGCAGTATTTT
NA	TRBJ1-4	TRBV6-5	NA	CASRLQGFANEKLFF	TGTGCCAGCAGACTACAGGGCTTTGCTAATGAAAAACTGTTTTTT
NA	TRBJ2-5	TRBV24-1	NA	CATRPPQVQETQYF	TGTGCCACCCGACCACCCCAGGTTCAAGAGACCCAGTACTTC
NA	TRBJ1-5	TRBV7-9	NA	CASSLLGGDQPQHF	TGTGCCAGCAGCTTACTCGGCGGAGATCAGCCCCAGCATTTT
TRBD2	TRBJ2-2	TRBV6-4	NA	CASSDHSGSGSGELFF	TGTGCCAGCAGTGACCATAGCGGGAGTGGTTCCGGGGAGCTGTTTTTT
NA	TRBJ1-4	TRBV6-6	NA	CASSFTGGREEKLFF	TGTGCCAGCAGTTTTACCGGGGGACGGGAGGAAAAACTGTTTTTT
TRBD2	TRBJ2-1	TRBV29-1	once	CSVVRAGVGNEQFF	TGCAGCGTTGTCAGGGCGGGAGTGGGGAATGAGCAGTTCTTC
NA	TRBJ1-4	TRBV10-2	NA	CASGLGEVGKLFF	TGCGCCAGCGGACTGGGGGAGGTAGGAAAACTGTTTTTT
NA	TRBJ1-1	TRBV5-6	NA	CASSLGSMNTEAFF	TGTGCCAGCAGCTTGGGTTCTATGAACACTGAAGCTTTCTTT
NA	TRBJ1-1	TRBV28	once	CASSGVGLTEAFF	TGTGCCAGCAGTGGAGTCGGTTTGACTGAAGCTTTCTTT
TRBD1	TRBJ2-1	TRBV3-1/TRBV3-2	NA	CASSRRTGTYNEQFF	TGTGCCAGCAGCAGACGGACAGGTACCTACAATGAGCAGTTCTTC
TRBD2	TRBJ2-3	TRBV13	NA	CASNPSGIDTQYF	TGTGCCAGCAACCCTAGCGGGATAGATACGCAGTATTTT
TRBD1	TRBJ1-6	TRBV2	NA	CASSPTGFNSPLHF	TGTGCCAGCAGCCCGACAGGGTTTAATTCACCCCTCCACTTT
TRBD2	TRBJ2-3	TRBV7-8	NA	CASSLAAGGGTDTQYF	TGTGCCAGCAGCTTAGCCGCGGGAGGGGGAACAGATACGCAGTATTTT
TRBD1	TRBJ1-2	TRBV5-1	NA	CASSLGDRENYGYTF	TGCGCCAGCAGCTTGGGAGACAGGGAAAACTATGGCTACACCTTC
TRBD2	TRBJ2-1	TRBV5-1	NA	CASSLAGTSGRGSYNEQFF	TGCGCCAGCAGCTTGGCCGGGACTAGCGGGAGAGGCTCCTACAATGAGCAGTTCTTC
TRBD1	TRBJ2-7	TRBV7-2	NA	CASSLARGQGQYEQYF	TGTGCCAGCAGCTTAGCGCGAGGACAGGGGCAATACGAGCAGTACTTC
NA	TRBJ1-2	TRBV7-2	NA	CASSLRGGDWTALYGYTF	TGTGCCAGCAGCTTACGAGGGGGGGACTGGACAGCACTCTATGGCTACACCTTC
TRBD1	TRBJ2-2	TRBV25-1	NA	CASSLQGANTGELFF	TGTGCCAGCAGTCTGCAGGGGGCGAACACCGGGGAGCTGTTTTTT
TRBD2	TRBJ2-3	TRBV24-1	NA	CATSEGTGLAGGSDTQYF	TGTGCCACCAGTGAGGGGACAGGACTAGCGGGAGGGTCAGATACGCAGTATTTT
TRBD1	TRBJ1-4	TRBV19	once	CASSDRDGTGWEKLFF	TGTGCCAGTAGTGACCGTGACGGGACAGGGTGGGAAAAACTGTTTTTT
TRBD1	TRBJ1-3	TRBV2	NA	CASSEEGQGYTIYF	TGTGCCAGCAGTGAGGAGGGACAGGGTTACACCATATATTTT
NA	TRBJ2-7	TRBV18	NA	CASSPLLSRDTSEQYF	TGTGCCAGCTCACCATTGTTGTCCCGGGACACGTCCGAGCAGTACTTC